This is a list of T cell receptor beta chains from one sample in a study of CD8 T cells in Susac syndrome. TCRdb fed the immunoSEQ multiplex PCR reads into MiXCR, producing one record per CDR3 protein. Of 150,000 to 200,000 distinct CDR3 sequences detected, around 96% appear once; the ten largest clones hold 0.085% to 0.11%. The sequenced sample consisted of CD4+ T cells from PBMCs. All receptors come from a human donor in good health. Both conserved end residues are part of each CDR3. D genes are given only for firm matches. Clone size appears in some rows only: once, few, many, or a class for an expanded clone.

clone_size	cdr3_length	v_call	j_call	d_call	cdr3_nt	cdr3_aa
.	14	TRBV7-2	TRBJ2-2	.	TGTGCCAGCAGCTTGCCTGGGAGGACCGGGGAGCTGTTTTTT	CASSLPGRTGELFF
once	16	TRBV27	TRBJ2-7	TRBD1	TGTGCCAGCAGTCTCCACAACCCGACAGGGCAAGGCGAGCAGTACTTC	CASSLHNPTGQGEQYF
.	13	TRBV6-2/TRBV6-3	TRBJ2-6	.	TGTGCCGGTCAGAGATCTGGGGCCAACGTCCTGACTTTC	CAGQRSGANVLTF
.	13	TRBV7-2	TRBJ1-1	.	TGTGCCAGCAGCTTTTTCGGTTACACTGAAGCTTTCTTT	CASSFFGYTEAFF
once	15	TRBV6-6	TRBJ2-5	TRBD2	TGTGCCAGCAGTGACACTACACGGGAGGCAGAGACCCAGTACTTC	CASSDTTREAETQYF
.	12	TRBV28	TRBJ2-5	TRBD1	TGTGCCACGGGCAGGGGGCGCGAGACCCAGTACTTC	CATGRGRETQYF
.	14	TRBV29-1	TRBJ2-1	TRBD1	TGCAGCGTTGAAGGGGGACAGGTCTACAATGAGCAGTTCTTC	CSVEGGQVYNEQFF
.	14	TRBV20-1	TRBJ2-7	.	TGCAGTGCTCACAGGCCCCCGAATTCCTACGAGCAGTACTTC	CSAHRPPNSYEQYF
.	13	TRBV28	TRBJ2-7	TRBD2	TGTGCCAGCGTCCTAGCGGGAGGGTACGAGCAGTACTTC	CASVLAGGYEQYF
.	16	TRBV20-1	TRBJ2-3	TRBD1	TGCAGTGCTAGAGACCCCGGGACAGGGAGCACAGATACGCAGTATTTT	CSARDPGTGSTDTQYF
.	13	TRBV27	TRBJ2-5	.	TGTGCCAGCAGGATACAGGAGGTTGGGACCCAGTACTTC	CASRIQEVGTQYF
.	12	TRBV6-5	TRBJ1-1	.	TGTGCCAGCACCGAGGTGGGCAGTAAAGCTTTCTTT	CASTEVGSKAFF
.	16	TRBV28	TRBJ2-6	TRBD1	TGTGCCACCGGGGACAGGGGACTCTCTGGGGCCAACGTCCTGACTTTC	CATGDRGLSGANVLTF
.	16	TRBV5-1	TRBJ2-7	TRBD2	TGCGCCAGCAGCTTGGCACTAGCGGGAGGCGTGGGGGAGCAGTACTTC	CASSLALAGGVGEQYF
once	11	TRBV7-2	TRBJ2-1	.	TGTGCCAGCAGCTCCCGGGACAATCCGTTCTTC	CASSSRDNPFF
.	16	TRBV11-2	TRBJ2-2	.	TGTGCCAGCAGCTTAGATGGCGGGCAGAACACCGGGGAGCTGTTTTTT	CASSLDGGQNTGELFF
once	15	TRBV3-1	TRBJ2-6	.	TGTGCCAGCAGCCCTGTCGGATCTGGGGCCAACGTCCTGACTTTC	CASSPVGSGANVLTF
once	13	TRBV30	TRBJ2-5	.	TGTGCCCGCGACAGGGGAGGGCAAGAGACCCAGTACTTC	CARDRGGQETQYF
.	15	TRBV3-1	TRBJ1-5	.	TGTGCCAGCAGCCTACGGGACATTCCCTATCAGCCCCAGCATTTT	CASSLRDIPYQPQHF
.	13	TRBV7-7	TRBJ2-7	.	TGTGCTAGCAGCCCCACTCCCTTCTACGAGCAGTACTTC	CASSPTPFYEQYF
.	12	TRBV20-1	TRBJ2-1	.	TGCAGTGCTAGACTAGCTGAGAATGAGCAGTTCTTC	CSARLAENEQFF
.	13	TRBV12-3/TRBV12-4	TRBJ1-5	.	TGTGCCAGCAGTTTGTCACCCAGGGGGCCCCAGCATTTT	CASSLSPRGPQHF
.	18	TRBV15	TRBJ2-2	.	TGTGCCACCAGCAGAGACCCCCTTGGGTTGGGGGGCGCCGGGGAGCTGTTTTTT	CATSRDPLGLGGAGELFF
.	13	TRBV12-3/TRBV12-4	TRBJ2-3	.	TGTGCCAGCAGTCTGGGTGGGAAAGATACGCAGTATTTT	CASSLGGKDTQYF
.	16	TRBV7-2	TRBJ2-3	.	TGTGCCAGCAGCTTAGCCCGGTACATTCCCACAGATACGCAGTATTTT	CASSLARYIPTDTQYF
once	14	TRBV29-1	TRBJ2-3	TRBD2	TGCAGCGTTGGGACTAGCGGGAAGGCTGATACGCAGTATTTT	CSVGTSGKADTQYF
.	14	TRBV29-1	TRBJ1-1	TRBD1	TGCAGCGCCACGTGGGGACAGCTGAACACTGAAGCTTTCTTT	CSATWGQLNTEAFF
.	14	TRBV4-3	TRBJ2-1	TRBD2	TGCGCCAGCAATGTCCTGGGAGGGCGCAATGAGCAGTTCTTC	CASNVLGGRNEQFF
once	13	TRBV28	TRBJ1-1	.	TGTGCCAGCAGACTCACAGAGAACACTGAAGCTTTCTTT	CASRLTENTEAFF
.	13	TRBV29-1	TRBJ2-5	.	TGCAGCGTTGAAGTAACGGCTGGCGAGACCCAGTACTTC	CSVEVTAGETQYF
.	13	TRBV5-1	TRBJ2-5	.	TGCGCCAGCAGCCAATCAGGATTCGAGACCCAGTACTTC	CASSQSGFETQYF
.	15	TRBV5-6	TRBJ2-7	.	TGTGCCAGCAGCCGAATGCCGGCTAGATTCGACGAGCAGTACTTC	CASSRMPARFDEQYF
.	14	TRBV9	TRBJ2-7	.	TGTGCCAGCAGCGTAGTGGGACTGTCATACGAGCAGTACTTC	CASSVVGLSYEQYF
.	14	TRBV28	TRBJ2-5	.	TGTGCCAGCAGTTTATCAGGGTACCAAGAGACCCAGTACTTC	CASSLSGYQETQYF